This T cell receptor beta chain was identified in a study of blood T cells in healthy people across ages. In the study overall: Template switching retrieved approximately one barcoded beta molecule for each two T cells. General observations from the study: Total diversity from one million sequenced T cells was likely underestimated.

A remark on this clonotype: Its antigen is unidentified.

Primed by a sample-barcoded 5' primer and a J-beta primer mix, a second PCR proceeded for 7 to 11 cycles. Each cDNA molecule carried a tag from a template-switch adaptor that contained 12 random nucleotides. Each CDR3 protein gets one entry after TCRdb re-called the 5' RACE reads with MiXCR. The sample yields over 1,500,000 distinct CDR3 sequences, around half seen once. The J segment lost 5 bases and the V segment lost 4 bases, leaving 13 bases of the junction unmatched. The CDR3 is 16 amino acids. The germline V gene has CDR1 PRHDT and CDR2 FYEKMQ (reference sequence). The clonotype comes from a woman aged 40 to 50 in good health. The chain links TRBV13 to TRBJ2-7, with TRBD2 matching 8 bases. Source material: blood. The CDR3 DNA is TGTGCCAGCAGCTCCCGTCCAGGAGCGGGGGCCGACGAGCAGTACTTC. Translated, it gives CASSSRPGAGADEQYF.